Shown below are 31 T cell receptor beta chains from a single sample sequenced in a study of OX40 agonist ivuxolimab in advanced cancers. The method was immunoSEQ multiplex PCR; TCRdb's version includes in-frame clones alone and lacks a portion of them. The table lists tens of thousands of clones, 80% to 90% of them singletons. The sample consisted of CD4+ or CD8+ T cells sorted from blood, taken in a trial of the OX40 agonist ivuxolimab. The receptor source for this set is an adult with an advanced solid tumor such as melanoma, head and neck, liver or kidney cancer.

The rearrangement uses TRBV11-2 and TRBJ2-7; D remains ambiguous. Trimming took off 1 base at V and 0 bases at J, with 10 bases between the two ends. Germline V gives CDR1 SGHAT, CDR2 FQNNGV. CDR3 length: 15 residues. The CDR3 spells CASSLGIPSSYEQYF. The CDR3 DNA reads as TGTGCCAGCAGCTTAGGTATTCCTAGCTCCTACGAGCAGTACTTC.

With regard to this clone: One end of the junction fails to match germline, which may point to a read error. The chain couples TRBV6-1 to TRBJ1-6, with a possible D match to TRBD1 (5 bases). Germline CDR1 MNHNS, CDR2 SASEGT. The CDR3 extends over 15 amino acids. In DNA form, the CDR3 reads TGTGCCAGCAGTGAAGATACAGGCTATTATTCACCCCTCCACTTT. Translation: CASSEDTGYYSPLHF.

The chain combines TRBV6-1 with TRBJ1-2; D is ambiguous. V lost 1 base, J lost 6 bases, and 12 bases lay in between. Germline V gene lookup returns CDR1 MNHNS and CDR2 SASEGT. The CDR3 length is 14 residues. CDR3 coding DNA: TGTGCCAGCAGTGAAGTTGGAGGGTGGAATGGCTACACCTTC. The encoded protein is CASSEVGGWNGYTF.

As DNA, the CDR3 is TGTGCCAGTAGTATAGGGAGGAACGGATACGAGCAGTACTTC. It translates to CASSIGRNGYEQYF. The chain is built from TRBV19 and TRBJ2-7; tentatively, D is TRBD2 (5 bases). The CDR3 sequence is 14 residues long. Germline CDR1 is LNHDA and CDR2 is SQIVND (reference sequence). V lost 1 base and J lost 4, with 11 bases in between.

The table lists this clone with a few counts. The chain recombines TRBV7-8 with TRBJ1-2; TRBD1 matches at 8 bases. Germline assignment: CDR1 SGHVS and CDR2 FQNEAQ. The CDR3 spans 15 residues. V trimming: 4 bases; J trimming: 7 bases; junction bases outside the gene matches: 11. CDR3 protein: CASSSDPGGSAGYTF. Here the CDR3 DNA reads TGTGCCAGCAGCTCGGACCCAGGGGGCAGCGCTGGCTACACCTTC.

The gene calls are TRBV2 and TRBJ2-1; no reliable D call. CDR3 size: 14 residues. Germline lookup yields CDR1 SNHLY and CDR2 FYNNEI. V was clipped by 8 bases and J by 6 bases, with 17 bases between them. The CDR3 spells CASYPRQIGNEQFF. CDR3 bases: TGTGCCAGCTATCCTCGGCAGATAGGCAATGAGCAGTTCTTC.

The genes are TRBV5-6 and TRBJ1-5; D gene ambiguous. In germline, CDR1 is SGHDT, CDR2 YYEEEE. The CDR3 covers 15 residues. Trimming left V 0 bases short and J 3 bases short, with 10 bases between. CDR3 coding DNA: TGTGCCAGCAGCTTGGCCTGGCAGCACAATCAGCCCCAGCATTTT. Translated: CASSLAWQHNQPQHF.

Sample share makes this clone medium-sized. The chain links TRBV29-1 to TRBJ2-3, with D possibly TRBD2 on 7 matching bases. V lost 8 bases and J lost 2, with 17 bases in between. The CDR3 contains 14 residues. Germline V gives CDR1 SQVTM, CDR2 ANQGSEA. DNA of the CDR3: TGCAGCTCCGGGCGGGGGCCCTACACAGATACGCAGTATTTT. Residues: CSSGRGPYTDTQYF.

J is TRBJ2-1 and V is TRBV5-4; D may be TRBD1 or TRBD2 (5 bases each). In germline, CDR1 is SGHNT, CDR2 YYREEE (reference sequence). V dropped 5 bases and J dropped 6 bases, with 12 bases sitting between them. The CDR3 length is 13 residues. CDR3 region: CASRGSGPNEQFF. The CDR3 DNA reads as TGTGCCAGCAGGGGCTCGGGGCCCAATGAGCAGTTCTTC.

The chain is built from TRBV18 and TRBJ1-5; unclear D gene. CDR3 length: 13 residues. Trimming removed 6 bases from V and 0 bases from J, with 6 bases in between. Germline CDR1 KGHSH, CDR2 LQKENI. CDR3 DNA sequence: TGTGCCAGCTCTACGGGTAGCAATCAGCCCCAGCATTTT. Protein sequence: CASSTGSNQPQHF.

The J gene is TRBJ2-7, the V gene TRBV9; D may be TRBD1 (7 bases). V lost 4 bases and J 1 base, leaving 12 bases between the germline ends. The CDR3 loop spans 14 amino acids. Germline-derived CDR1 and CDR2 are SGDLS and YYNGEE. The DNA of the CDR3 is TGTGCCAGCAGCTTTGCAGGGGGGTCCTACGAGCAGTACTTC. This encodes CASSFAGGSYEQYF.

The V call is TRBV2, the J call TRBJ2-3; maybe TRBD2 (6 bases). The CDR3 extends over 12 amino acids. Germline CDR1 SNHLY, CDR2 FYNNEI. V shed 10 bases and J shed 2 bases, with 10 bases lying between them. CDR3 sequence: CAILAPTDTQYF. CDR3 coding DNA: TGTGCCATACTAGCCCCCACAGATACGCAGTATTTT. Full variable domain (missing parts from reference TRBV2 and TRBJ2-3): EPEVTQTPSHQVTQMGQEVILRCVPISNHLYFYWYRQILGQKVEFLVSFYNNEISEKSEIFDDQFSVERPDGSNFTLKIRSTKLEDSAMYFCAILAPTDTQYFGPGTRLTVL.

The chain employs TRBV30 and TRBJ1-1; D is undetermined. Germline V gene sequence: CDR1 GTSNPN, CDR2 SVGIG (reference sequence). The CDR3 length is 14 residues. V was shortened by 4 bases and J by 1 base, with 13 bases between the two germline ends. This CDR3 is CAWTGKPSNTEAFF. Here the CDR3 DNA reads TGTGCCTGGACCGGTAAACCCTCGAACACTGAAGCTTTCTTT.

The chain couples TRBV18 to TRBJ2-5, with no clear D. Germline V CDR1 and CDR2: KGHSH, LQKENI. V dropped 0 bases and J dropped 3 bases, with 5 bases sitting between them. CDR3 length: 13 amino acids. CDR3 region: CASSPPVEETQYF. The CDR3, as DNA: TGTGCCAGCTCACCACCCGTGGAAGAGACCCAGTACTTC.

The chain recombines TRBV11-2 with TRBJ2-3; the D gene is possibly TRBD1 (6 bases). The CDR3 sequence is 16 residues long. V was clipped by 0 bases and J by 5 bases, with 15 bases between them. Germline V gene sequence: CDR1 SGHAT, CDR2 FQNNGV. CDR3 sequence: CASSLEMAGAGDTQYF. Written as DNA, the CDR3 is TGTGCCAGCAGCTTAGAAATGGCAGGGGCGGGAGATACGCAGTATTTT.

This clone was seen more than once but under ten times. The CDR3: CASNLWGAGELFF. For the CDR3, the DNA is TGTGCCAGTAACCTTTGGGGGGCCGGGGAGCTGTTTTTT. The chain is built from TRBV19 and TRBJ2-2; tentative D call: TRBD2 (6 bases). Trimming removed 7 bases at V and 6 bases at J, with 12 bases between. Germline V CDR1 and CDR2: LNHDA, SQIVND (reference sequence). This CDR3 has 13 residues.

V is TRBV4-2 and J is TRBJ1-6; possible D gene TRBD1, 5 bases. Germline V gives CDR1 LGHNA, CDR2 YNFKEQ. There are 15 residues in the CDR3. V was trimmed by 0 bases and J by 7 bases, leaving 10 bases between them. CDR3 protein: CASSQEATANSPLHF. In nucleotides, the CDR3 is TGTGCCAGCAGCCAAGAGGCGACAGCAAATTCACCCCTCCACTTT.

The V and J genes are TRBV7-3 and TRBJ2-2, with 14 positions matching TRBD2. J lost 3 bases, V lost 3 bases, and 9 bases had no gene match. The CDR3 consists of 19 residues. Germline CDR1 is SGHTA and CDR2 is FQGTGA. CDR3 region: CASSLAGLAGVRHTGELFF. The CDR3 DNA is TGTGCCAGCAGCTTGGCGGGACTAGCGGGAGTAAGGCACACCGGGGAGCTGTTTTTT.

This CDR3 is CASSPGTSGFQDEQFF. CDR3 nucleotide sequence: TGTGCCAGCAGCCCCGGGACTAGCGGGTTCCAGGATGAGCAGTTCTTC. The chain employs TRBV7-8 and TRBJ2-1, with TRBD2 identical over 12 bases. Trimming removed 5 bases from V and 8 bases from J; junction bases left unmatched: 10. The CDR3 covers 16 residues. CDR1 SGHVS and CDR2 FQNEAQ come from the germline V gene.

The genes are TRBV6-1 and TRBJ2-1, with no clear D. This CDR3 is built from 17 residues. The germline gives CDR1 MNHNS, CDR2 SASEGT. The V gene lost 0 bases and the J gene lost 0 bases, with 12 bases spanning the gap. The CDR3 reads CASSEALGRASYNEQFF. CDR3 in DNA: TGTGCCAGCAGTGAAGCGCTTGGGCGTGCCTCCTACAATGAGCAGTTCTTC.

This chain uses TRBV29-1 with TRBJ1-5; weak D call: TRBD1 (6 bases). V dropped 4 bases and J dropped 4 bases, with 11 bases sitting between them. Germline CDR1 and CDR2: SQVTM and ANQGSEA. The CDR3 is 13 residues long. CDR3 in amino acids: CSVAPGANQPQHF. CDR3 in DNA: TGCAGCGTTGCCCCGGGGGCGAATCAGCCCCAGCATTTT.

The DNA of the CDR3 is TGTGCCAGTAGTATAGAATATCAGGGCTATGGCTACACCTTC. Its protein product is CASSIEYQGYGYTF. This chain connects TRBV19 to TRBJ1-2, with D maybe TRBD1 (5 bases). Trimming stripped 0 bases from V and 4 bases from J, with 9 bases between. Germline V lookup: CDR1 LNHDA, CDR2 SQIVND (reference sequence). The CDR3 is 14 amino acids.

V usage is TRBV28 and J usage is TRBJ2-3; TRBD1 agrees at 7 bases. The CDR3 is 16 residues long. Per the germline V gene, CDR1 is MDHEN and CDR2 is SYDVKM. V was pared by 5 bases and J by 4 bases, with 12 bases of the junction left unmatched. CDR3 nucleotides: TGTGCCAGCAGTGGGGACCCGGGACAGAACTCAGATACGCAGTATTTT. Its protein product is CASSGDPGQNSDTQYF.

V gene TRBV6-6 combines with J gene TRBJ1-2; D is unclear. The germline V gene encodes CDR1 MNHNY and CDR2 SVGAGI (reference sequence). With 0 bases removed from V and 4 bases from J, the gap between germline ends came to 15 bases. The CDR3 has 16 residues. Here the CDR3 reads CASSYSSNGGIYGYTF. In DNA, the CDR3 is TGTGCCAGCAGTTACTCGAGTAATGGAGGAATCTATGGCTACACCTTC.

CDR3 in amino acids: CASSRLGRGIGEAFF. DNA of the CDR3: TGTGCCAGCAGCCGGCTGGGCAGGGGTATTGGTGAAGCTTTCTTT. This chain links TRBV9 with TRBJ1-1, with TRBD1 as a possible D gene (6 bases). The CDR3 extends over 15 amino acids. Trimming stripped 4 bases from V and 7 bases from J, with 20 bases between. Per germline, CDR1 SGDLS and CDR2 YYNGEE.

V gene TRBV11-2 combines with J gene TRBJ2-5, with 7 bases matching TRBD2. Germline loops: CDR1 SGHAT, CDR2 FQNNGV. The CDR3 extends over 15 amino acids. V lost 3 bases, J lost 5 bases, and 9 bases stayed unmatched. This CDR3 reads CASSFGGSYVETQYF. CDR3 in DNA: TGTGCCAGCAGCTTCGGCGGGAGCTATGTGGAGACCCAGTACTTC.

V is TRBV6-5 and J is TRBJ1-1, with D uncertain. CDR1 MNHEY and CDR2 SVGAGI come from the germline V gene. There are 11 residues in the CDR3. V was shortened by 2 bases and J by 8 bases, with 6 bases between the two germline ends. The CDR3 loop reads CASSYRAEAFF. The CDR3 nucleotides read TGTGCCAGCAGTTACCGGGCCGAAGCTTTCTTT.

CDR3 in DNA: TGTGCCAGCAGTGAATCACTAGCGACCTACGAGCAGTACTTC. It is translated as CASSESLATYEQYF. The chain couples TRBV25-1 to TRBJ2-7; 7 nucleotides line up with TRBD2. The CDR3 contains 14 residues. The V segment lost 1 base and the J segment 2 bases; nucleotides outside the gene matches: 2. CDR1 MGHDK and CDR2 SYGVNS come from the germline V gene.

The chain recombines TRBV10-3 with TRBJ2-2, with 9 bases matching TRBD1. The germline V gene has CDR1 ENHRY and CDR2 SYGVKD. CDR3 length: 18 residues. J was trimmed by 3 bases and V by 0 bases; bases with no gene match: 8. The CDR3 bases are TGTGCCATCAGTGAGTCGATGACCGACAGGGGGGACACCGGGGAGCTGTTTTTT. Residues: CAISESMTDRGDTGELFF.

CDR3: CASTPPSGQGSYEQYF. CDR3 DNA sequence: TGTGCCAGCACCCCTCCCTCGGGACAGGGGTCCTACGAGCAGTACTTC. V usage is TRBV7-9 and J usage is TRBJ2-7; TRBD1 matches 10 bases. Germline V gene lookup returns CDR1 SEHNR and CDR2 FQNEAQ (reference sequence). CDR3 length: 16 amino acids. V shed 7 bases and J 1 base; nucleotides not matched to a gene: 10. Using reference TRBV7-9 and TRBJ2-7 for the parts outside the CDR3, the full variable domain is DTGVSQNPRHKITKRGQNVTFRCDPISEHNRLYWYRQTLGQGPEFLTYFQNEAQLEKSRLLSDRFSAERPKGSFSTLEIQRTEQGDSAMYLCASTPPSGQGSYEQYFGPGTRLTVT.

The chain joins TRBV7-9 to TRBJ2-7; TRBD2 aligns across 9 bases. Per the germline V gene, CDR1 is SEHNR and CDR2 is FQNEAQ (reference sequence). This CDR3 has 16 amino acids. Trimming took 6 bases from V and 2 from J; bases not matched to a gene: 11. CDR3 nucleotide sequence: TGTGCCAGCAGTCCCAGGGGAGCGGGAGGACCCTACGAGCAGTACTTC. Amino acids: CASSPRGAGGPYEQYF.